This paragraph covers one T cell receptor beta chain sequence. Germline values: CDR1 SGHNT, CDR2 YYREEE (reference sequence). The CDR3 extends over 16 amino acids. V was pared by 1 base and J by 8 bases, with 6 bases of the junction left unmatched. The data belong to a study of blood T cell repertoires in COVID-19. Authors' processing steps: Estimates of nucleated cell counts were drawn from the amplification of reference gene primers. TCRdb's table, derived via immunoSEQ multiplex PCR, lists solely in-frame clones and lacks some. V, J and clone size derive from that table, while D and trimming were established from the DNA sequence. The sample has 150,000 to 200,000 clones; around 85% are singletons.

Sequenced input: PBMCs or T cells enriched from blood (not recorded which). This chain connects TRBV5-4 to TRBJ2-1; 13 bases match TRBD2. This clonotype was sampled from a woman between 40 and 55 years old with acute COVID-19. The CDR3 DNA reads TGTGCCAGCAGCTTGCGCACTAGCGGGAGGGCCGATGAGCAGTTCTTC. It yields the protein CASSLRTSGRADEQFF.